A single sample gave rise to the 12 T cell receptor beta chains below, sequenced in a study of metastatic and nonmetastatic thyroid tumors. TCRdb reprocessed the PCR reads using MiXCR. The profile shows about 17,000 clones, roughly 24% of them singletons. Every patient underwent thyroid surgery untreated. The sample was tumor tissue. Every receptor here comes from a female donor with papillary thyroid cancer or a benign thyroid nodule (not recorded which). Some clones in this sample may be carry-over from other donors' samples.

The V and J genes are TRBV20-1 and TRBJ1-2; D not certain. Trimming removed 4 bases from V and 7 bases from J, with 4 bases in between. CDR3 length: 9 amino acids. CDR1 and CDR2 (germline): DFQATT, SNEGSKA (reference sequence). As DNA, the CDR3 is TGCAGTGCTATAAGTGGCTACACCTTC. Amino acid sequence: CSAISGYTF.

Many counts were recorded for this clone. This sequence joins TRBV19 and TRBJ2-1; 7 nucleotides agree with TRBD1. There are 15 residues in the CDR3. Germline assignment: CDR1 LNHDA and CDR2 SQIVND (reference sequence). V was pared by 2 bases and J by 2 bases, with 3 bases of the junction left unmatched. CDR3 nucleotide sequence: TGTGCCAGTAGTATACGGCAGGGGGCCTACAATGAGCAGTTCTTC. Encoded protein: CASSIRQGAYNEQFF.

This chain joins TRBV11-1 and TRBJ2-7; no clear D. The germline CDR1 and CDR2 sequences are SGHAT and FQDESV (reference sequence). V gave up 1 base and J gave up 7 bases, with 20 bases separating them. This CDR3 contains 16 residues. CDR3 loop: CASSLEGGMSSREQYF. CDR3 in DNA: TGTGCCAGCAGCTTAGAGGGCGGCATGTCCTCTAGAGAGCAGTACTTC.

Comment on this clone: The junction departs from the called germline gene at one end, perhaps through a read error. The chain has TRBV12-3 or TRBV12-4 and TRBJ2-5; D call uncertain. The CDR3 sequence is 14 residues long. This CDR3 is CASTIYTQQETHYF. CDR3 bases: TGTGCCAGCACCATTTATACACAACAAGAGACCCATTACTTC.

This clone was seen at least ten times. A much larger clonotype is one base distant, so this may be a read error. This chain joins TRBV6-2 or TRBV6-3 and TRBJ2-3; possible D gene TRBD2, 6 bases. Trimming pared 5 bases from V and 11 bases from J, leaving 26 bases between. The germline V gene has CDR1 MNHEY and CDR2 SVGEGT. The CDR3 covers 16 residues. This CDR3 is CASSPRGGVTSNMQYF. CDR3 DNA sequence: TGTGCCAGCAGTCCTCGCGGAGGGGTAACTTCGAATATGCAGTATTTT.

This clone was counted at least ten times. The chain links TRBV27 to TRBJ2-6; TRBD2 agrees at 7 bases. Per the germline V gene, CDR1 is MNHEY and CDR2 is SMNVEV (reference sequence). The CDR3 is 19 residues long. Germline trimming cut 1 base from V and 0 bases from J; bases unmatched to any gene: 9. The CDR3 DNA reads TGTGCCAGCAGTTTATATGGGGGGGGGTCAAGCTCTGGGGCCAACGTCCTGACTTTC. As protein: CASSLYGGGSSSGANVLTF.

A remark on this clone: Mismatch with germline at one junction end may stem from a read error. This chain joins TRBV20-1 and TRBJ2-1; TRBD1 aligns across 9 bases. CDR1 is DFQATT, CDR2 SNEGSKA, per germline (reference sequence). The CDR3 is 19 residues long. CDR3 protein: CSAPPGQGAFVTGYNGQFF. The CDR3 DNA is TGCAGTGCTCCACCGGGACAGGGTGCGTTTGTGACTGGCTACAATGGGCAGTTCTTC.

This clone was recorded once. This rearrangement joins TRBV11-3 to TRBJ1-1, with TRBD1 matching over 8 bases. The CDR3 runs 13 residues. Per germline, CDR1 SGHNT and CDR2 YENEEA. Losses at the gene ends were 0 bases for V and 7 bases for J; bases not matched to a gene: 1. The CDR3: CASSLEGTGEAFF. CDR3 DNA: TGTGCCAGCAGCTTAGAAGGGACAGGTGAAGCTTTCTTT.

This clone was picked up many times. The rearrangement joins TRBV28 to TRBJ2-2, with 7 positions matching TRBD1. V lost 6 bases, J lost 5 bases, and 6 bases stayed unmatched. CDR3 length: 14 amino acids. CDR1 and CDR2 (germline): MDHEN, SYDVKM. The CDR3 region is CASRWGRGTGELFF. The CDR3 DNA follows: TGTGCCAGCAGGTGGGGCAGGGGGACCGGGGAGCTGTTTTTT.

On this clone itself: At one of its ends the junction is not consistent with the germline gene, which may arise from a read error. V gene TRBV5-1 combines with J gene TRBJ2-2, with no clear D. The CDR3 loop spans 8 amino acids. CDR1 is SGHRS, CDR2 YFSETQ, per germline. The CDR3 DNA sequence: TGCGCCAGCAGCCCCCGAGTTTTT. It specifies CASSPRVF. Drawing the rest from reference TRBV5-1 and TRBJ2-2, the complete variable domain is KAGVTQTPRYLIKTRGQQVTLSCSPISGHRSVSWYQQTPGQGLQFLFEYFSETQRNKGNFPGRFSGRQFSNSRSEMNVSTLELGDSALYLCASSPRVFGEGSRLTVL.

This clone was seen repeatedly, ten times or more. The gene calls are TRBV10-1 and TRBJ2-3, with 8 bases matching TRBD1. The CDR3 is made up of 13 amino acids. With 6 bases clipped from V and 5 bases from J, the junction kept 4 bases outside the gene matches. Germline CDR1 and CDR2: WNHNN and SYGVQD (reference sequence). The CDR3 region is CASRGTGGDTQYF. The CDR3 DNA reads TGCGCCAGCAGAGGGACAGGCGGAGATACGCAGTATTTT.

This clone is large (0.1 to 1%) by share. Here the CDR3 reads CSATGHSGVSDNEQFF. CDR3 DNA sequence: TGCAGTGCTACTGGACATTCAGGGGTGTCCGACAATGAGCAGTTCTTC. The rearrangement uses TRBV20-1 and TRBJ2-1; D is perhaps TRBD1 (6 bases). The V end lost 4 bases, the J end lost 5 bases, and 21 bases lay between the germline ends. CDR1 DFQATT and CDR2 SNEGSKA come from the germline V gene (reference sequence). The CDR3 has 16 amino acids.